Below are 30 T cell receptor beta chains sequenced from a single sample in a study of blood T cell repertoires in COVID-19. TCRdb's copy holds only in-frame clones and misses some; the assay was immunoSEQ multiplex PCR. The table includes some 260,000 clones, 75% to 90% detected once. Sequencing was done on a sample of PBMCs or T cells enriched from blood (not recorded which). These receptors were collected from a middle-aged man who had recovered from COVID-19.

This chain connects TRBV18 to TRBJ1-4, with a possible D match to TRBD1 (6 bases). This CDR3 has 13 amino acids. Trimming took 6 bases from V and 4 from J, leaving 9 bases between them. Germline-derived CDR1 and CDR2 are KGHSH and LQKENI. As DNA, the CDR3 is TGTGCCAGCTCCGACAGGAATAATGAAAAACTGTTTTTT. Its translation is CASSDRNNEKLFF.

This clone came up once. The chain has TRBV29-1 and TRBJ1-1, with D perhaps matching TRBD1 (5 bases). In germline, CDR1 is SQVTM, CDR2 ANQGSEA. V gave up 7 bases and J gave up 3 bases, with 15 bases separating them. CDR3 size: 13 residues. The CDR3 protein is CSARTMTDTEAFF. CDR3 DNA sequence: TGCAGCGCAAGGACAATGACTGACACTGAAGCTTTCTTT.

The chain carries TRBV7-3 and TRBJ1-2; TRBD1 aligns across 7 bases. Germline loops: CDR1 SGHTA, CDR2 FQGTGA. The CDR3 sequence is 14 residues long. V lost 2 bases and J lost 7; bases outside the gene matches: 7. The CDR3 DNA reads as TGTGCCAGCAGCTTATTGACAGGGTTTGGTGGCTACACCTTC. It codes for CASSLLTGFGGYTF.

The CDR3 DNA reads TGTGCCAGTAGTATAGGGACAGGGGGCGATCAGCCCCAGCATTTT. It encodes CASSIGTGGDQPQHF. The rearrangement uses TRBV19 and TRBJ1-5; 11 positions agree with TRBD1. The junction had 1 base not matched to a gene; V was cut back by 1 base and J by 5 bases. In germline, CDR1 is LNHDA, CDR2 SQIVND (reference sequence). CDR3 length equals 15 residues.

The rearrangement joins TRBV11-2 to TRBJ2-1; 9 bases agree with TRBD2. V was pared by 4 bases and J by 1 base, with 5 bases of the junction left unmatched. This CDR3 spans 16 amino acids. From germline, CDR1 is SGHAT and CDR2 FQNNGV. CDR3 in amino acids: CASSSRAGGSYNEQFF. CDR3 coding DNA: TGTGCCAGCAGCTCTCGCGCGGGAGGGTCCTACAATGAGCAGTTCTTC.

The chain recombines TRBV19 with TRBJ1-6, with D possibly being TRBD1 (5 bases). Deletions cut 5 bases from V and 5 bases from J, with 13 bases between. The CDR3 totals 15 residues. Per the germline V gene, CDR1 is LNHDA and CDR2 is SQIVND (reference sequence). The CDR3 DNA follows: TGTGCCAGTAGTCCGGCCGGCAGGGATAATTCACCCCTCCACTTT. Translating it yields CASSPAGRDNSPLHF.

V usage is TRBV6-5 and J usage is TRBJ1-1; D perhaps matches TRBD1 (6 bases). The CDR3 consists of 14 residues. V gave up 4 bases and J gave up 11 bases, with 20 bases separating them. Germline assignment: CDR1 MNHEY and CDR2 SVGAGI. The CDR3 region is CASSSPRGGRGAFF. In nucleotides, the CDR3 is TGTGCCAGCAGTTCCCCAAGGGGGGGGAGGGGGGCTTTCTTT.

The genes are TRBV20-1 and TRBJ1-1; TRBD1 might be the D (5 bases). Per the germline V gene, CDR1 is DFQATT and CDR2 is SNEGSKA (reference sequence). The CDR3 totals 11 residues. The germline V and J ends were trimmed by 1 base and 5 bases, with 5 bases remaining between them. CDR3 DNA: TGCAGTGCTAGAGGACAGACTGAAGCTTTCTTT. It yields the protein CSARGQTEAFF.

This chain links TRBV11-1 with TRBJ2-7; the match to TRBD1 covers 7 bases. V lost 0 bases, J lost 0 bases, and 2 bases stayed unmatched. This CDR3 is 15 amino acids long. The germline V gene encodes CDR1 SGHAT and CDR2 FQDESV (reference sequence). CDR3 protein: CASSLAAGGSYEQYF. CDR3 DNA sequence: TGTGCCAGCAGCTTAGCTGCAGGGGGCTCCTACGAGCAGTACTTC.

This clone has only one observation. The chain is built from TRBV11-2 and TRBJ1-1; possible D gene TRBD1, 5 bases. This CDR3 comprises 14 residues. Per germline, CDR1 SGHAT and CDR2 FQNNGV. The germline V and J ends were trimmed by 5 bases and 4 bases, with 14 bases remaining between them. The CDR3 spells CASSPGGGGTEAFF. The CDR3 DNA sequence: TGTGCCAGCAGCCCCGGCGGGGGAGGCACTGAAGCTTTCTTT.

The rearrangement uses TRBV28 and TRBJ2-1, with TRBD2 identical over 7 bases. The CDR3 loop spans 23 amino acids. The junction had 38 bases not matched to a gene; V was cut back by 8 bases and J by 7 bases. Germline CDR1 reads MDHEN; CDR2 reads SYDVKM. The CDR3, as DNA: TGTGCCAGCTCGTGGGGTGGCAGAACCCGGTTACGGGACTACGGTGGGGTAAAGAATGAGCAGTTCTTC. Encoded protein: CASSWGGRTRLRDYGGVKNEQFF.

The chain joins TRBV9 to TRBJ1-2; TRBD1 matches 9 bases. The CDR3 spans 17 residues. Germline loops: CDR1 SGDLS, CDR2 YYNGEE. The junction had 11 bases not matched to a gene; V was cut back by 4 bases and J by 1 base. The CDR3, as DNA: TGTGCCAGCAGCCCCCGTAGCGGACAGGGGTATAACTATGGCTACACCTTC. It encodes CASSPRSGQGYNYGYTF.

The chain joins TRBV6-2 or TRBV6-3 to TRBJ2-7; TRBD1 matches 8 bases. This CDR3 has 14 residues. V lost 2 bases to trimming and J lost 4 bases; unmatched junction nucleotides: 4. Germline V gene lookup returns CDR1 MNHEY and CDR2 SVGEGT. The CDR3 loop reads CASSYAGGFYEQYF. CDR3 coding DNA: TGTGCCAGCAGTTACGCAGGGGGCTTTTACGAGCAGTACTTC.

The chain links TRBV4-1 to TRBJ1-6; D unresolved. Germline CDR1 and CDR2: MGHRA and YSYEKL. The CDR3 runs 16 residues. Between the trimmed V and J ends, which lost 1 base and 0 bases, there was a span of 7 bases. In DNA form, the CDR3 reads TGCGCCAGCAGCCAAGGTCTGAGCTCCTATAATTCACCCCTCCACTTT. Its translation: CASSQGLSSYNSPLHF.

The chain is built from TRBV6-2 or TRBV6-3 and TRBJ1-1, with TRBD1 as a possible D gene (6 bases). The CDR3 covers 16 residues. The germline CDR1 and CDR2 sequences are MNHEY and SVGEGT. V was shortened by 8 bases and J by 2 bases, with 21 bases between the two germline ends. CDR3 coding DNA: TGTGCCAGCGGCCGGGTGGTGGGGGCGATTAACACTGAAGCTTTCTTT. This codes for CASGRVVGAINTEAFF.

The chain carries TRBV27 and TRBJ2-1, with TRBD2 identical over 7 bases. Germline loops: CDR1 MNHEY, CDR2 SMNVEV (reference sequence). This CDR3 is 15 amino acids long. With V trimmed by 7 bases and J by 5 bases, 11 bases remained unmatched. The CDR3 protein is CASTISGTPHNEQFF. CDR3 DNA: TGTGCCAGCACCATCAGCGGGACCCCCCACAATGAGCAGTTCTTC.

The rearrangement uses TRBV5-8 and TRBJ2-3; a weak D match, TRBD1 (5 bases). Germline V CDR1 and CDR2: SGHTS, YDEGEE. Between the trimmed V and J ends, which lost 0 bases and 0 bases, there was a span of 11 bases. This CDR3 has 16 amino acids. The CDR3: CASSLVTGSSTDTQYF. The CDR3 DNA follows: TGTGCCAGCAGCTTGGTCACAGGCTCTAGCACAGATACGCAGTATTTT. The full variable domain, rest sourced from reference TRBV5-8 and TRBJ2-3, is EAGVTQSPTHLIKTRGQQATLRCSPISGHTSVYWYQQALGLGLQFLLWYDEGEERNRGNFPPRFSGRQFPNYSSELNVNALELEDSALYLCASSLVTGSSTDTQYFGPGTRLTVL.

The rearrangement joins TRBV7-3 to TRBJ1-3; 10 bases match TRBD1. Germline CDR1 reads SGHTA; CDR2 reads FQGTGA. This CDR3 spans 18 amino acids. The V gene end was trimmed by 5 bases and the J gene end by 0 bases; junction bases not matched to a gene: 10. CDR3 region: CASSPTGTGVNSGNTIYF. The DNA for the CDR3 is TGTGCCAGCAGCCCTACAGGGACAGGGGTAAACTCTGGAAACACCATATATTTT.

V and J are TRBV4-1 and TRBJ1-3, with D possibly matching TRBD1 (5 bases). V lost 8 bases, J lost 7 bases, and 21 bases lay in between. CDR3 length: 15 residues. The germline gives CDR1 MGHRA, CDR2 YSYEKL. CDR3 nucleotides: TGCGCCAGCCGACCGACGGCAGGGTTAGGGAACACCATATATTTT. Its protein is CASRPTAGLGNTIYF.

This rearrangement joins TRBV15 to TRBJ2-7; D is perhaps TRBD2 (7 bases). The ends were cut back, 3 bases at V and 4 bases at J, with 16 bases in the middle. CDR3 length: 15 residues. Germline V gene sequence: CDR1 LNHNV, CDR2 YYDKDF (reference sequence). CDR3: CATSRGRGAGYEQYF. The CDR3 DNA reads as TGTGCCACCAGCAGGGGCCGGGGGGCAGGGTACGAGCAGTACTTC.

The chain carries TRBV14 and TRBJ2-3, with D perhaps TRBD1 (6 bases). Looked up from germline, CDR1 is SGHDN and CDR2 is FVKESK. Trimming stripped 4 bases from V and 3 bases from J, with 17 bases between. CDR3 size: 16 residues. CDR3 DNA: TGTGCCAGCAGCCCCGACAGGTTTTTTGAGACAGATACGCAGTATTTT. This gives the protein CASSPDRFFETDTQYF.

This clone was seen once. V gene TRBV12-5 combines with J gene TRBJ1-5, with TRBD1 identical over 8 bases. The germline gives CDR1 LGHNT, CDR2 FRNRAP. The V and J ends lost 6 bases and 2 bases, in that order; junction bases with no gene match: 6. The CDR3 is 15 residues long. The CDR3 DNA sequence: TGTGCTAGTGGAACAACGGGACAGGGCAATCAGCCCCAGCATTTT. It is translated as CASGTTGQGNQPQHF. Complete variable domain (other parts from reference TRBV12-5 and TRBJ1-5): DARVTQTPRHKVTEMGQEVTMRCQPILGHNTVFWYRQTMMQGLELLAYFRNRAPLDDSGMPKDRFSAEMPDATLATLKIQPSEPRDSAVYFCASGTTGQGNQPQHFGDGTRLSIL.

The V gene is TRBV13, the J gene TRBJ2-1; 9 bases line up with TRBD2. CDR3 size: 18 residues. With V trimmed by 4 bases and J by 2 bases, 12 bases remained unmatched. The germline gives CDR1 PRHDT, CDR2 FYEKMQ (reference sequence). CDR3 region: CASSSTGWASGTYNEQFF. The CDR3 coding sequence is TGTGCCAGCAGCTCGACAGGTTGGGCTAGCGGGACCTACAATGAGCAGTTCTTC.

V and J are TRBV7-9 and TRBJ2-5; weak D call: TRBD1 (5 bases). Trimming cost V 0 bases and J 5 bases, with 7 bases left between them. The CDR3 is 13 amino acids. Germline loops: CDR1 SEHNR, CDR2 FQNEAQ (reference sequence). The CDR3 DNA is TGTGCCAGCAGCTTAGCCAGGGCGGAGACCCAGTACTTC. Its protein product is CASSLARAETQYF.

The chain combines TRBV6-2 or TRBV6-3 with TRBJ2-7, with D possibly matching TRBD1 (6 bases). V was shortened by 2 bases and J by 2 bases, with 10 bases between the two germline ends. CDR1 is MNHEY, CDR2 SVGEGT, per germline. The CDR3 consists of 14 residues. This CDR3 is CASSYVTGTYEQYF. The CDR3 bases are TGTGCCAGCAGTTACGTTACAGGGACCTACGAGCAGTACTTC.

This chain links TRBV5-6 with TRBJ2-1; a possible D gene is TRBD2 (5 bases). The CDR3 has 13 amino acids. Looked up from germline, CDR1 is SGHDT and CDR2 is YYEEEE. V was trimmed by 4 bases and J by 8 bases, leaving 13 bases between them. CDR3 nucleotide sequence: TGTGCCAGCAGCCCTCTCGGGGTCCATGAGCAGTTCTTC. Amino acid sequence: CASSPLGVHEQFF. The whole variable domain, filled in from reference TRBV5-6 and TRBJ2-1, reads DAGVTQSPTHLIKTRGQQVTLRCSPKSGHDTVSWYQQALGQGPQFIFQYYEEEERQRGNFPDRFSGHQFPNYSSELNVNALLLGDSALYLCASSPLGVHEQFFGPGTRLTVL.

The CDR3 reads CASSLSRGWLMNTEAFF. CDR3 nucleotides: TGTGCCAGCAGCTTATCCCGAGGATGGCTTATGAACACTGAAGCTTTCTTT. V usage is TRBV11-3 and J usage is TRBJ1-1, with D uncertain. V lost 2 bases to trimming and J lost 0 bases, with 16 bases between them. This CDR3 contains 17 residues. Germline-derived CDR1 and CDR2 are SGHNT and YENEEA. Supplemented by reference TRBV11-3 and TRBJ1-1, the full variable domain reads EAGVVQSPRYKIIEKKQPVAFWCNPISGHNTLYWYLQNLGQGPELLIRYENEEAVDDSQLPKDRFSAERLKGVDSTLKIQPAELGDSAVYLCASSLSRGWLMNTEAFFGQGTRLTVV.

The CDR3 nucleotides read TGTGCCAGCAGCTTAGGGGGGACAGAGAATTCACCCCTCCACTTT. It specifies CASSLGGTENSPLHF. This rearrangement joins TRBV7-9 to TRBJ1-6, with TRBD1 matching 7 bases. V gave up 1 base and J gave up 7 bases; unmatched junction bases: 4. The length of the CDR3 is 15 residues. Germline V CDR1 and CDR2: SEHNR, FQNEAQ (reference sequence).

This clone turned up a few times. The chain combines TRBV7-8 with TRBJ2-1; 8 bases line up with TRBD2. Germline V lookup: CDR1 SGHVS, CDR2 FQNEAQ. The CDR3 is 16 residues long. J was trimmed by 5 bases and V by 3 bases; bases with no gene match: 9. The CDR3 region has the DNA TGTGCCAGCAGCTTTAATCAGCGGGGGTTAGACAATGAGCAGTTCTTC. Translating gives CASSFNQRGLDNEQFF.

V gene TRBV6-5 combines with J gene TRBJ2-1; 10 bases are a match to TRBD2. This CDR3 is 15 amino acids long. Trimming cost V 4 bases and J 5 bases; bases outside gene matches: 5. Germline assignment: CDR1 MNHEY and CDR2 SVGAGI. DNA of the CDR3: TGTGCCAGCAGTTCGCGGACTAGCGGAAACAATGAGCAGTTCTTC. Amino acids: CASSSRTSGNNEQFF.